These 26 T cell receptor beta chains were sequenced from one sample in a study of Graves' ophthalmopathy and Graves' hyperthyroidism (dated by TCRdb to the late 2010s). The sample was run on an Illumina HiSeq 2000. TCR beta CDR3 regions were amplified from RNA transcripts for repertoire sequencing. A first-round RT-PCR used HTBI primers with the Qiagen OneStep RT-PCR kit, followed by a second-round multiplex PCR, size selection and purification. In-frame beta chains were kept once TCRdb had trimmed the public reads at Q25 with fastp and called clones with MiXCR. Rows matching on CDR3 protein sequence are summarized as one entry with the most common DNA and genes. Here the sample has about 620,000 distinct CDR3 sequences; around a fifth occur a single time. Jointly, the top ten make up around 6.9% of the sample. Sequenced sample: peripheral blood. Receptors were obtained from a woman under 30 with stable Graves' hyperthyroidism. Some clones in this sample may be carry-over from other donors' samples. Donor details come from another sample of the same person, matched by shared clones.

V is TRBV27 and J is TRBJ2-2; TRBD1 is a possible D gene (5 bases). The CDR3 covers 12 residues. Germline V lookup: CDR1 MNHEY, CDR2 SMNVEV (reference sequence). The V end lost 7 bases, the J end lost 6 bases, and 9 bases lay between the germline ends. CDR3 in amino acids: CASKRQSGELFF. The CDR3 DNA reads as TGTGCCAGCAAGCGACAGTCCGGGGAGCTGTTTTTT.

In its sample, this clonotype was seen many times. The V gene is TRBV2, the J gene TRBJ1-5; D unresolved. The germline V and J ends were trimmed by 5 bases and 1 base, with 6 bases remaining between them. CDR3 size: 13 residues. Germline loops: CDR1 SNHLY, CDR2 FYNNEI. The CDR3 coding sequence is TGTGCCAGCAGTAGAGGGAGCAATCAGCCCCAGCATTTT. Translating gives CASSRGSNQPQHF.

This chain links TRBV6-5 with TRBJ1-2; D is possibly TRBD1 (6 bases). The CDR3 length is 15 residues. The V gene's germline CDR1 is MNHEY and CDR2 SVGAGI. V was pared by 0 bases and J by 5 bases, with 13 bases between. The DNA for the CDR3 is TGTGCCAGCAGTTACTCGGGCAGGGGCCGGTATGGCTACACCTTC. Translated: CASSYSGRGRYGYTF.

This clonotype showed up many times. This chain uses TRBV6-5 with TRBJ2-2; D might be TRBD2 (5 bases). The CDR3 loop spans 15 amino acids. Germline V gene sequence: CDR1 MNHEY, CDR2 SVGAGI. The ends were cut back, 2 bases at V and 3 bases at J, with 10 bases in the middle. The CDR3 DNA follows: TGTGCCAGCAGTTACAGCTTCGGGGACACCGGGGAGCTGTTTTTT. Its translation is CASSYSFGDTGELFF.

This clonotype appeared many times. The chain has TRBV6-2 or TRBV6-3 and TRBJ2-7, with TRBD1 matching 7 bases. Germline V gene sequence: CDR1 MNHEY, CDR2 SVGEGT. The CDR3 spans 14 residues. V shed 11 bases, J shed 2 bases, and the junction held 12 bases outside the gene matches. As DNA, the CDR3 is TGTGCCGTACAGGACAGGTCGGTCACCTACGAGCAGTACTTC. This codes for CAVQDRSVTYEQYF.

J is TRBJ2-5 and V is TRBV2, with 8 positions matching TRBD1. The germline V gene has CDR1 SNHLY and CDR2 FYNNEI. V gave up 5 bases and J gave up 3 bases; unmatched junction bases: 5. The CDR3 has 14 amino acids. The CDR3 region is CASSWPGQEETQYF. The CDR3 bases are TGTGCCAGCAGTTGGCCGGGACAGGAAGAGACCCAGTACTTC.

This clonotype was picked up many times. The chain combines TRBV6-1 with TRBJ1-2; D remains unclear. Trimming removed 8 bases at V and 6 bases at J, with 10 bases between. The CDR3 consists of 11 residues. Germline V lookup: CDR1 MNHNS, CDR2 SASEGT. The CDR3 is CASAQGHGYTF. DNA of the CDR3: TGTGCCAGCGCCCAAGGACATGGCTACACCTTC.

This clonotype was counted at least ten times. The chain uses TRBV13 and TRBJ1-5, with D perhaps matching TRBD1 (5 bases). Germline CDR1 is PRHDT and CDR2 is FYEKMQ (reference sequence). V shed 5 bases and J shed 8 bases, with 13 bases lying between them. The CDR3 is 13 residues long. The DNA of the CDR3 is TGTGCCAGCAGCCTGCATGTGGGGGAGCCCCAGCATTTT. This sequence encodes CASSLHVGEPQHF. Based on the CDR3 plus reference TRBV13 and TRBJ1-5, the full variable domain is AAGVIQSPRHLIKEKRETATLKCYPIPRHDTVYWYQQGPGQDPQFLISFYEKMQSDKGSIPDRFSAQQFSDYHSELNMSSLELGDSALYFCASSLHVGEPQHFGDGTRLSIL.

About this clonotype: This sequence may be a read error, since a much larger clone differs from it by one base. CDR3 residues: CASSTIPGAAGTLHF. The DNA of the CDR3 is TGTGCCAGTAGTACCATCCCAGGGGCCGCCGGAACCCTCCACTTT. This chain uses TRBV19 with TRBJ1-6; TRBD1 might be the D (6 bases). The CDR3 sequence is 15 residues long. Trimming pared 4 bases from V and 14 bases from J, leaving 21 bases between. CDR1 LNHDA and CDR2 SQIVND come from the germline V gene (reference sequence).

At least ten counts were recorded for this clonotype. The chain employs TRBV18 and TRBJ2-2; D is perhaps TRBD2 (6 bases). Germline V gene sequence: CDR1 KGHSH, CDR2 LQKENI. The ends were cut back, 4 bases at V and 1 base at J, with 13 bases in the middle. There are 16 residues in the CDR3. The CDR3 DNA reads as TGTGCCAGCTCACTCGGACTACTTAGGAACACCGGGGAGCTGTTTTTT. This translates into CASSLGLLRNTGELFF.

In this sample, this clonotype turned up many times. The rearrangement uses TRBV5-5 and TRBJ1-1, with D unclear. The length of the CDR3 is 11 residues. Trimming removed 0 bases from V and 13 bases from J, with 10 bases in between. The germline V gene encodes CDR1 SGHKS and CDR2 YYEKEE (reference sequence). CDR3 in amino acids: CASSLDSVGFF. CDR3 bases: TGTGCCAGCAGCTTGGATTCGGTCGGTTTCTTT.

This clonotype was seen repeatedly, ten times or more. V is TRBV27 and J is TRBJ2-7; a possible D gene is TRBD1 (7 bases). V was clipped by 5 bases and J by 6 bases, with 23 bases between them. Germline loops: CDR1 MNHEY, CDR2 SMNVEV (reference sequence). This CDR3 has 16 residues. CDR3 nucleotides: TGTGCCAGCAGTCCGTACTCGGGACAGACTAGGCTCGAGCAGTACTTC. Residues: CASSPYSGQTRLEQYF.

This clonotype has ten or more counts. The chain combines TRBV5-4 with TRBJ1-2; D uncertain. Trimming pared 6 bases from V and 0 bases from J, leaving 12 bases between. CDR1 and CDR2 from the germline V gene are SGHNT and YYREEE (reference sequence). The CDR3 totals 14 residues. CDR3: CASKPSAANYGYTF. DNA for the CDR3: TGTGCCAGCAAGCCGTCGGCAGCTAACTATGGCTACACCTTC. The variable domain in full, completed from reference TRBV5-4 and TRBJ1-2, reads ETGVTQSPTHLIKTRGQQVTLRCSSQSGHNTVSWYQQALGQGPQFIFQYYREEENGRGNFPPRFSGLQFPNYSSELNVNALELDDSALYLCASKPSAANYGYTFGSGTRLTVV.

This clonotype occurred a few times. The rearrangement links TRBV7-2 to TRBJ1-3, with 8 bases that match TRBD1. The V gene end was trimmed by 5 bases and the J gene end by 4 bases; junction bases not matched to a gene: 13. This CDR3 has 17 residues. From germline, CDR1 is SGHTA and CDR2 FQGNSA. The CDR3 DNA reads as TGTGCCAGCAGCGTACGCCCGACGGACAGGGAGGGAAACACCATATATTTT. Amino acids: CASSVRPTDREGNTIYF.

The genes are TRBV4-1 and TRBJ1-1; D might be TRBD1 (5 bases). Germline V CDR1 and CDR2: MGHRA, YSYEKL. The CDR3 runs 14 residues. Trimming cost V 2 bases and J 6 bases, with 13 bases left between them. In DNA form, the CDR3 reads TGCGCCAGCAGCCAACAACCAGGGTTCGCTGAAGCTTTCTTT. Its protein product is CASSQQPGFAEAFF.

The rearrangement links TRBV6-1 to TRBJ2-1, with D possibly matching TRBD1 (5 bases). The length of the CDR3 is 13 residues. Trimming cost V 3 bases and J 4 bases, with 7 bases left between them. Germline values: CDR1 MNHNS, CDR2 SASEGT. CDR3 amino acids: CASSETEYNEQFF. The CDR3 bases are TGTGCCAGCAGTGAGACAGAGTACAATGAGCAGTTCTTC.

The rearrangement uses TRBV5-1 and TRBJ2-3; D possibly corresponds to TRBD2 (5 bases). Trimming pared 4 bases from V and 5 bases from J, leaving 14 bases between. The germline CDR1 and CDR2 sequences are SGHRS and YFSETQ. The CDR3 totals 14 residues. The CDR3 is CASSLSRTLDTQYF. The CDR3 bases are TGCGCCAGCAGCCTTTCCAGGACTCTAGATACGCAGTATTTT.

There are a few counts of this clonotype. The rearrangement joins TRBV6-1 to TRBJ2-5; 8 bases are a match to TRBD2. The CDR3 consists of 18 residues. Unmatched junction bases numbered 14, after V lost 2 bases and J lost 3 bases. The germline gives CDR1 MNHNS, CDR2 SASEGT. The CDR3 bases are TGTGCCAGCAGTGAAACCCAAGCGGGCGGGGGGACTAAAGAGACCCAGTACTTC. It specifies CASSETQAGGGTKETQYF.

This clonotype was counted ten times or more. V is TRBV12-3 or TRBV12-4 and J is TRBJ1-2, with 7 positions matching TRBD1. V shed 4 bases, J shed 2 bases, and the junction held 7 bases outside the gene matches. The CDR3 runs to 15 residues. DNA for the CDR3: TGTGCCAGCAGTTATGCCGGGACAGCGAACTATGGCTACACCTTC. This sequence encodes CASSYAGTANYGYTF.

This clonotype was observed a handful of times. The chain combines TRBV25-1 with TRBJ2-2, with D perhaps matching TRBD2 (6 bases). Germline assignment: CDR1 MGHDK and CDR2 SYGVNS. There are 16 residues in the CDR3. Trimming shortened V by 4 bases and J by 4 bases, and 16 bases separated the two germline ends. The CDR3 bases are TGTGCCAGCAGTGCCCCTCCGCGGGGCGGCACCGGGGAGCTGTTTTTT. It translates to CASSAPPRGGTGELFF. The entire variable domain, with the rest obtained from reference TRBV25-1 and TRBJ2-2, is as follows: EADIYQTPRYLVIGTGKKITLECSQTMGHDKMYWYQQDPGMELHLIHYSYGVNSTEKGDLSSESTVSRIRTEHFPLTLESARPSHTSQYLCASSAPPRGGTGELFFGEGSRLTVL.

This clonotype was counted only a few times. V gene TRBV29-1 combines with J gene TRBJ2-2; D is unclear. V was shortened by 7 bases and J by 0 bases, with 9 bases between the two germline ends. This CDR3 has 13 residues. Germline V gives CDR1 SQVTM, CDR2 ANQGSEA. The CDR3 spells CSAEDSNTGELFF. The CDR3 DNA is TGCAGCGCCGAAGACTCGAACACCGGGGAGCTGTTTTTT.

This clonotype showed up many times. The genes are TRBV2 and TRBJ1-5, with TRBD1 as a possible D gene (6 bases). CDR3 length equals 15 residues. Germline CDR1 reads SNHLY; CDR2 reads FYNNEI. Trimming removed 1 base from V and 4 bases from J, with 11 bases in between. CDR3 bases: TGTGCCAGCAGTGAAGGGCAGGGGTGGAATCAGCCCCAGCATTTT. Translated, it gives CASSEGQGWNQPQHF.

This chain uses TRBV29-1 with TRBJ2-5, with D maybe TRBD1 (5 bases). V was clipped by 5 bases and J by 2 bases, with 9 bases between them. The germline CDR1 and CDR2 sequences are SQVTM and ANQGSEA. The CDR3 extends over 12 amino acids. In DNA, the CDR3 is TGCAGCGTTTTGGGGCTACAAGAGACCCAGTACTTC. It translates to CSVLGLQETQYF.

Ten or more counts support this clonotype. V is TRBV10-3 and J is TRBJ1-5; 10 bases align to TRBD1. Trimming at V came to 2 bases and at J to 7 bases, leaving 11 bases not matched to a gene. CDR1 and CDR2 from the germline V gene are ENHRY and SYGVKD. The CDR3 sequence is 17 residues long. CDR3: CAISERSGTGVGQPQHF. The CDR3 DNA sequence: TGTGCCATCAGTGAGCGCTCCGGGACAGGGGTTGGGCAGCCCCAGCATTTT.

This clonotype was recorded many times. The genes are TRBV4-2 and TRBJ1-3; 10 bases align to TRBD1. V lost 4 bases to trimming and J lost 3 bases; unmatched junction nucleotides: 3. The germline V gene has CDR1 LGHNA and CDR2 YNFKEQ. The length of the CDR3 is 15 residues. This CDR3 is CASSLGTGDGNTIYF. The CDR3 region has the DNA TGTGCCAGCAGCCTGGGGACAGGGGATGGAAACACCATATATTTT.

Ten or more counts support this clonotype. The genes are TRBV10-1 and TRBJ1-2; 9 bases are shared with TRBD1. This CDR3 spans 14 amino acids. Germline V gene lookup returns CDR1 WNHNN and CDR2 SYGVQD (reference sequence). V gave up 6 bases and J gave up 1 base; unmatched junction bases: 3. This chain's CDR3 is CASRDRGHNYGYTF. For the CDR3, the DNA is TGCGCCAGCAGGGACAGGGGACATAACTATGGCTACACCTTC.